Below, 8 T cell receptor beta chains from the same sample are listed, as sequenced in a study of blood T cell repertoires in COVID-19. Sequenced by immunoSEQ multiplex PCR; TCRdb stores in-frame clones only, minus some. The table has roughly 350,000 clones, 85% seen once; the top ten hold approximately 3.7%. The sequenced material came from peripheral blood. These receptors were collected from a woman in her late teens or twenties with acute or convalescent COVID-19.

This rearrangement joins TRBV18 to TRBJ2-7, with a weak D call TRBD2 (6 bases). Trimming took off 3 bases at V and 6 bases at J, with 6 bases between the two ends. This CDR3 comprises 11 residues. Germline V gene data show CDR1 as KGHSH and CDR2 as LQKENI. The CDR3 spells CASSPGGEQYF. The CDR3 nucleotides read TGTGCCAGCTCACCGGGGGGCGAGCAGTACTTC.

The gene calls are TRBV12-3 or TRBV12-4 and TRBJ2-2, with D maybe TRBD2 (5 bases). V was pared by 2 bases and J by 6 bases, with 7 bases between. The CDR3 totals 13 residues. In nucleotides, the CDR3 is TGTGCCAGCAGTTTAAAGGGAGCCGGGGAGCTGTTTTTT. This gives the protein CASSLKGAGELFF.

The chain employs TRBV24-1 and TRBJ2-1; D perhaps matches TRBD2 (5 bases). The CDR3 is 14 amino acids. The germline V gene encodes CDR1 KGHDR and CDR2 SFDVKD. V dropped 5 bases and J dropped 5 bases, with 12 bases sitting between them. The CDR3 DNA reads TGTGCCACCAGTGCCGGGATTCTAAACAATGAGCAGTTCTTC. Translating it yields CATSAGILNNEQFF.

A word on this clone: This sample includes further DNA sequences coding for the same CDR3. The rearrangement joins TRBV7-3 to TRBJ2-2, with 8 bases aligning to TRBD1. The germline V gene encodes CDR1 SGHTA and CDR2 FQGTGA. The V gene end was trimmed by 6 bases and the J gene end by 2 bases; junction bases not matched to a gene: 5. CDR3 length equals 15 residues. The CDR3 DNA is TGTGCCAGCAGTTCAGGACAGGGAAACACCGGGGAGCTGTTTTTT. It codes for CASSSGQGNTGELFF. Full variable domain (rest looked up from reference TRBV7-3 and TRBJ2-2): GAGVSQTPSNKVTEKGKYVELRCDPISGHTALYWYRQSLGQGPEFLIYFQGTGAADDSGLPNDRFFAVRPEGSVSTLKIQRTERGDSAVYLCASSSGQGNTGELFFGEGSRLTVL.

The sample holds a few counts of this clone. The V call is TRBV24-1, the J call TRBJ2-5; no definite D call. Trimming removed 3 bases at V and 5 bases at J, with 6 bases between. The CDR3 loop spans 12 amino acids. The V gene's germline CDR1 is KGHDR and CDR2 SFDVKD. The CDR3 here is CATSDIEETQYF. The CDR3 DNA reads TGTGCCACCAGTGATATCGAGGAGACCCAGTACTTC.

This clone has a single count. The V and J genes are TRBV27 and TRBJ1-2, with TRBD1 identical over 7 bases. The CDR3 contains 15 residues. Per germline, CDR1 MNHEY and CDR2 SMNVEV (reference sequence). The junction had 11 bases not matched to a gene; V was cut back by 6 bases and J by 4 bases. CDR3 sequence: CASSRYTGEAYGYTF. The CDR3 coding sequence is TGTGCCAGCAGCCGTTACACAGGGGAAGCCTATGGCTACACCTTC.

This clone was seen only a few times. CDR3 sequence reads: CASSLERERGYTF. The CDR3 DNA follows: TGTGCCAGCAGTTTAGAGCGGGAACGGGGCTACACCTTC. The J gene is TRBJ1-2, the V gene TRBV27; D is undetermined. Trimming left V 2 bases short and J 8 bases short, with 12 bases between. Germline V gives CDR1 MNHEY, CDR2 SMNVEV (reference sequence). The CDR3 has 13 residues.

The chain links TRBV5-5 to TRBJ1-1; 8 positions match TRBD1. The V gene end was trimmed by 4 bases and the J gene end by 6 bases; junction bases not matched to a gene: 8. The germline V gene has CDR1 SGHKS and CDR2 YYEKEE (reference sequence). CDR3 length: 14 residues. DNA of the CDR3: TGTGCCAGCAGCCCTCGGGACAGGATAGCTGAAGCTTTCTTT. Translating it yields CASSPRDRIAEAFF.